Detailed here is one T cell receptor beta chain. Its antigen remains unidentified. Peripheral blood CD8+ and CD4+ T cells were profiled by TCR beta sequencing. It was negative isolation that provided the CD8+ and CD4+ T cells, whereas TEMRA cells were enriched by FACS. The entry originates in a study of CD8 T cells in Susac syndrome. RNA, at roughly 0.45 to 1 ug, was reverse transcribed with random hexamers. The TCR beta CDR3 was amplified by immunoSEQ multiplex PCR across 54 Vbeta, 13 Jbeta. One entry per CDR3 protein results from TCRdb running MiXCR on the immunoSEQ multiplex PCR reads. Among hundreds of thousands of distinct CDR3 sequences listed, 85% to 95% were seen once. Points from the study as a whole: CD4+ T cell repertoires in Susac syndrome lacked clonal expansion.

V was pared by 4 bases and J by 5 bases, with 11 bases of the junction left unmatched. CDR1 and CDR2 (germline): MNHEY, SVGEGT. The CDR3 has 16 amino acids. The sample was CD4+ T cells from PBMCs. This clonotype was obtained from a human donor with Susac syndrome. J is TRBJ2-1 and V is TRBV6-2 or TRBV6-3; 7 positions match TRBD1. CDR3 bases: TGTGCCAGCAGTTTCACAGCTCTCGGACAGGACAATGAGCAGTTCTTC. It codes for CASSFTALGQDNEQFF.